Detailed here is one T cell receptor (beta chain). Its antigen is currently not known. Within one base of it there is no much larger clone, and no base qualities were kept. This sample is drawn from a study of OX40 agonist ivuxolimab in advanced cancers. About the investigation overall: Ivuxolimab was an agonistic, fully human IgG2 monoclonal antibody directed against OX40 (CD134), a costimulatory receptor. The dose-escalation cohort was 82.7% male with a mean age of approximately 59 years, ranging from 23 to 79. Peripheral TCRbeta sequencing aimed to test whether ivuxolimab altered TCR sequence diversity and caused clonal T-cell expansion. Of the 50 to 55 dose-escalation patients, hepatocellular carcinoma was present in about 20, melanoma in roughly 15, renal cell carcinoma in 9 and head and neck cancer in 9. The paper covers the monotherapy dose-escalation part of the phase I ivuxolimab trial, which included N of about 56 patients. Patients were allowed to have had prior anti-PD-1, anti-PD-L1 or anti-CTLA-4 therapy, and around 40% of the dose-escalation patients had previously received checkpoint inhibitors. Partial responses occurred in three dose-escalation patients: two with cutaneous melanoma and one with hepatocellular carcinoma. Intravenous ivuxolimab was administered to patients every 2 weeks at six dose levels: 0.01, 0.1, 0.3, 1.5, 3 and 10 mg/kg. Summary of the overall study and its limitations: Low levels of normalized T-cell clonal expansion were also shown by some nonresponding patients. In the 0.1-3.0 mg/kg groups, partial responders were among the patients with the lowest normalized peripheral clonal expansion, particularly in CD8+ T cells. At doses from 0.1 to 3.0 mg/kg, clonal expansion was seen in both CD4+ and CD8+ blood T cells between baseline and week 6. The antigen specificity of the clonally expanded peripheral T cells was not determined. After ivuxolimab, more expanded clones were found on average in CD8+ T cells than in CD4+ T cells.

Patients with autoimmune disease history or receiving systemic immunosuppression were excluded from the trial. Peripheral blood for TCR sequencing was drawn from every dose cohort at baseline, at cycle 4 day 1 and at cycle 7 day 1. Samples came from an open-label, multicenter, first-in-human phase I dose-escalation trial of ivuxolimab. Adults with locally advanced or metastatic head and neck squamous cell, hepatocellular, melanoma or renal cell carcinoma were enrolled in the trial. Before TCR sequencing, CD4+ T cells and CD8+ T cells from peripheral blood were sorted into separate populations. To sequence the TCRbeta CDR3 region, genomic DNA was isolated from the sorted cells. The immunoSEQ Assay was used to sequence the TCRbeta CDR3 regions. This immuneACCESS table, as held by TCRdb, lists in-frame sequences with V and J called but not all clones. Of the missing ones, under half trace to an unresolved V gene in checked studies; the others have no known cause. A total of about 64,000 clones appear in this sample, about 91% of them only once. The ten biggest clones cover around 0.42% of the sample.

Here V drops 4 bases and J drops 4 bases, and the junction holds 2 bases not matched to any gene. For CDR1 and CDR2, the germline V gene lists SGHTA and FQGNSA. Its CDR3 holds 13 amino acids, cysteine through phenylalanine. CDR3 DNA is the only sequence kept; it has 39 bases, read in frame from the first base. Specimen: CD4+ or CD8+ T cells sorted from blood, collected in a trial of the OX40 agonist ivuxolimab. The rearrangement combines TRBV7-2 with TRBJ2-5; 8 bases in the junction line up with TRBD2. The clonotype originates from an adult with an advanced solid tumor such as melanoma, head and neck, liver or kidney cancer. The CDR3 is CASSYGGAETQYF. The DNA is TGTGCCAGCAGCTACGGGGGGGCAGAGACCCAGTACTTC.